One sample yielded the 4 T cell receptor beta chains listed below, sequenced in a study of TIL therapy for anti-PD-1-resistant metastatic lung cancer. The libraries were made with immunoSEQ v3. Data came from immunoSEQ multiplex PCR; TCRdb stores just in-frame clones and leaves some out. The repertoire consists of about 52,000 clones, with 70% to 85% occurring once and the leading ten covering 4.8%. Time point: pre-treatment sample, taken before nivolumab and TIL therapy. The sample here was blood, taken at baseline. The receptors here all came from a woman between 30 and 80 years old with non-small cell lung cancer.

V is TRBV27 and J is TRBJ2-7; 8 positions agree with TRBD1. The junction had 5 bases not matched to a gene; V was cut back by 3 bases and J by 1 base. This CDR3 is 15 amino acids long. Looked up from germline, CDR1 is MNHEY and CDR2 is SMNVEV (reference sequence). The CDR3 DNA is TGTGCCAGCAGTTTGATCTGGGACAGGTCCTACGAGCAGTACTTC. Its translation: CASSLIWDRSYEQYF.

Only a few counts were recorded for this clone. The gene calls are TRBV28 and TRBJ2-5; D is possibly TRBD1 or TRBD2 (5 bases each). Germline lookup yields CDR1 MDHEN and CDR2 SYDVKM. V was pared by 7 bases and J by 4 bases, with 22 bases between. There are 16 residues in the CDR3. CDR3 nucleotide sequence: TGTGCCAGCACGGGGCCGGACTCGCGTAGTCCAGAGACCCAGTACTTC. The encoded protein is CASTGPDSRSPETQYF.

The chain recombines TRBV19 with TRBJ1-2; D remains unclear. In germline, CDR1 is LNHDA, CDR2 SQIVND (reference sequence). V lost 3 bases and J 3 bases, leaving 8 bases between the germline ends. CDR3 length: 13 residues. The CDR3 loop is CASSISVYYGYTF. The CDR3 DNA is TGTGCCAGTAGTATCTCGGTTTACTATGGCTACACCTTC.

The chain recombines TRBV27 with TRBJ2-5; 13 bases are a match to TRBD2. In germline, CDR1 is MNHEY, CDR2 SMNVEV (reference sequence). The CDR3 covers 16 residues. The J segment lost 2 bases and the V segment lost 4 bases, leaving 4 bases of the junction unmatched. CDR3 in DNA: TGTGCCAGCAGTTGGACTAGCGGGGGTCTTCAAGAGACCCAGTACTTC. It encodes CASSWTSGGLQETQYF.